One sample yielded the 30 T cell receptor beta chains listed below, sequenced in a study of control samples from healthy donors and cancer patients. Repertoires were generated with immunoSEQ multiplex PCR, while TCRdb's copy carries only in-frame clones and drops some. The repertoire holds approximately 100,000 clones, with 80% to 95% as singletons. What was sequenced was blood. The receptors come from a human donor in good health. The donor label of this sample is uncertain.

This CDR3 reads CASSEARSRLGNTIYF. CDR3 coding DNA: TGTGCCAGCAGTGAAGCTCGGTCAAGGCTTGGAAACACCATATATTTT. This sequence joins TRBV6-1 and TRBJ1-3; D remains ambiguous. V lost 0 bases, J lost 3 bases, and 12 bases lay in between. CDR1 and CDR2 (germline): MNHNS, SASEGT. The CDR3 totals 16 residues.

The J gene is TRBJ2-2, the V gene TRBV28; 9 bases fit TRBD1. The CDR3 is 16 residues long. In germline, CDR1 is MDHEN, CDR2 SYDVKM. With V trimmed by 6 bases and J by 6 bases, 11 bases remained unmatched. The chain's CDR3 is CASRPSGTGPAGELFF. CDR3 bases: TGTGCCAGCAGGCCCTCCGGGACAGGGCCTGCCGGGGAGCTGTTTTTT.

The CDR3 is CASSQDEGANKRGYTF. CDR3 nucleotides: TGCGCCAGCAGCCAAGATGAGGGGGCGAATAAACGGGGCTACACCTTC. This chain connects TRBV4-1 to TRBJ1-2; 7 bases match TRBD1. Germline assignment: CDR1 MGHRA and CDR2 YSYEKL. This CDR3 is built from 16 residues. Trimming at V came to 0 bases and at J to 8 bases, leaving 12 bases not matched to a gene.

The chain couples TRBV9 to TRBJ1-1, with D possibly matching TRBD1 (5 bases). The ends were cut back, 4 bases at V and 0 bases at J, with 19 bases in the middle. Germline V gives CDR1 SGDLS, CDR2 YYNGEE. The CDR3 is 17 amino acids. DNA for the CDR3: TGTGCCAGCAGCAGGGGCGCGGGGACGGGGATGAACACTGAAGCTTTCTTT. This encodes CASSRGAGTGMNTEAFF.

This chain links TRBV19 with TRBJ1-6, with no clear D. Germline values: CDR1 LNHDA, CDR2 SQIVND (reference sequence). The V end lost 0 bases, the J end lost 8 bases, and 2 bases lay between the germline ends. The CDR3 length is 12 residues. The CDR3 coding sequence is TGTGCCAGTAGTATAGAAGATTCACCCCTCCACTTT. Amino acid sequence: CASSIEDSPLHF.

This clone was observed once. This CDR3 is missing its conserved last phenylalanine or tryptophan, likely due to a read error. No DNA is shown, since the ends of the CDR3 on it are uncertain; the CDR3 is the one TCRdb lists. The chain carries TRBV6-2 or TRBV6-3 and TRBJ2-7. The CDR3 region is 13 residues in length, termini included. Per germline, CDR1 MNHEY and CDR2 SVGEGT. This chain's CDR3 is CASSPPSDTKGGI.

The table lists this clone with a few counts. The CDR3, as DNA: TGTGCCAGCAGTGAAAGGGGCCAATACTTC. It is translated as CASSERGQYF. This chain uses TRBV2 with TRBJ2-5; D may be TRBD1 (5 bases). V was pared by 2 bases and J by 14 bases, with 9 bases between. The CDR3 covers 10 residues. Germline V lookup: CDR1 SNHLY, CDR2 FYNNEI.

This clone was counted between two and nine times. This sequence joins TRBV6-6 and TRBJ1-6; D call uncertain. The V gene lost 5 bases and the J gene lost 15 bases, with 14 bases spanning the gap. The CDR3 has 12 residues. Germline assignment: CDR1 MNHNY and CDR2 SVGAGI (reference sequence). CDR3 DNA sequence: TGTGCCAGCAGTGACCCCGAGATGGACCTCCACTTT. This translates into CASSDPEMDLHF.

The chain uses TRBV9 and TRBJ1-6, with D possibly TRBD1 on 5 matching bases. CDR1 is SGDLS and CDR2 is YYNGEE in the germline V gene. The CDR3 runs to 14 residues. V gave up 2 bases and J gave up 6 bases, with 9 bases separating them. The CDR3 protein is CASSVEGPNSPLHF. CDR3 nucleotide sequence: TGTGCCAGCAGCGTCGAGGGGCCTAATTCACCCCTCCACTTT.

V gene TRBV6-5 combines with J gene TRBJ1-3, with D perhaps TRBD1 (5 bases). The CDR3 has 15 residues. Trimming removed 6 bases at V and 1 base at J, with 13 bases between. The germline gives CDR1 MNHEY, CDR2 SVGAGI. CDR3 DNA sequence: TGTGCCAGCAGGTGGGACTTATTATCTGGAAACACCATATATTTT. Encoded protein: CASRWDLLSGNTIYF.

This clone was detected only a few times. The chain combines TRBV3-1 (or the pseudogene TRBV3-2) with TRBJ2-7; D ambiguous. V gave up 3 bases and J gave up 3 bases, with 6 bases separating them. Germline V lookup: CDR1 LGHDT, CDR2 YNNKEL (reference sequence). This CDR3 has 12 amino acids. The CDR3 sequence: CASSQSSYEQYF. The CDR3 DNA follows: TGTGCCAGCAGCCAGTCCAGCTACGAGCAGTACTTC.

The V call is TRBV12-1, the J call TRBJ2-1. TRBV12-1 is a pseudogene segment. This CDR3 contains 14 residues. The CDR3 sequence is CASSFAYLWNEQFF. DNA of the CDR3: TGTGCCAGCAGCTTTGCGTATCTGTGGAATGAGCAGTTCTTC.

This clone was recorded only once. The CDR3 here is CASSSFNEQFF. The CDR3 DNA follows: TGTGCCAGCAGCTCATTCAATGAGCAGTTCTTC. The chain couples TRBV7-2 to TRBJ2-1; D call uncertain. The CDR3 runs 11 residues. V shed 4 bases and J shed 6 bases, with 4 bases lying between them. Germline-derived CDR1 and CDR2 are SGHTA and FQGNSA.

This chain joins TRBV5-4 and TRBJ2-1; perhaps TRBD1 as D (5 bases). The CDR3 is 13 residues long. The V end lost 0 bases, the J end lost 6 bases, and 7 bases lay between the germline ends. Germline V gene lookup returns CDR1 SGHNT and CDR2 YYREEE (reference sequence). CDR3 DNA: TGTGCCAGCAGCTTGGGGGGCCCCAATGAGCAGTTCTTC. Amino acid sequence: CASSLGGPNEQFF.

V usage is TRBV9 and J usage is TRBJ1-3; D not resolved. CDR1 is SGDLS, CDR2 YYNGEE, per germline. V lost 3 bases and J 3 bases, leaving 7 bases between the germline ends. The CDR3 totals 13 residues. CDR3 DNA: TGTGCCAGCAGCGAATCGATTGGAAACACCATATATTTT. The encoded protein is CASSESIGNTIYF.

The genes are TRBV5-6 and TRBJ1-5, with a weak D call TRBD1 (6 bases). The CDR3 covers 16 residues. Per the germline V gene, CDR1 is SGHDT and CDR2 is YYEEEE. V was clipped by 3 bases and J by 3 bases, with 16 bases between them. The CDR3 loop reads CASSSSRGASNQPQHF. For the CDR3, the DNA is TGTGCCAGCAGCTCAAGTCGGGGGGCTTCCAATCAGCCCCAGCATTTT.

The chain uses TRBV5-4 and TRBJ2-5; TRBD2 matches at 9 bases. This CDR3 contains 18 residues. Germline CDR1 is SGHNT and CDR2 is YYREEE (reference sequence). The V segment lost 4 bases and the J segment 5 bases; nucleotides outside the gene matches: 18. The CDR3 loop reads CASSPRTAGGPKIETQYF. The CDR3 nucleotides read TGTGCCAGCAGCCCCAGGACTGCGGGGGGGCCAAAGATCGAGACCCAGTACTTC.

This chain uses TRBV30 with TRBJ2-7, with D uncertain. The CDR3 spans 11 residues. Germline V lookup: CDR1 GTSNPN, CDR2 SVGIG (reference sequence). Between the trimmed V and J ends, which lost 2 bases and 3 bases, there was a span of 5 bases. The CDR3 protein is CAWSTDYEQYF. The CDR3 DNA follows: TGTGCCTGGAGTACAGACTACGAGCAGTACTTC.

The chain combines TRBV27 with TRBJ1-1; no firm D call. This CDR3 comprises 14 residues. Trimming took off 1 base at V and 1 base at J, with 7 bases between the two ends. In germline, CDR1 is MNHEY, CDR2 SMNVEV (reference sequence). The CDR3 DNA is TGTGCCAGCAGTTTATGGTCCGGGAACACTGAAGCTTTCTTT. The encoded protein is CASSLWSGNTEAFF.

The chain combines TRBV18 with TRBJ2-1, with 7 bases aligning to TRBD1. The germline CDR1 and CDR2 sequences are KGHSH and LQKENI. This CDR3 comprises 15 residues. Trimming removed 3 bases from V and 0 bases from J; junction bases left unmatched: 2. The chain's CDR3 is CASSPRDSSYNEQFF. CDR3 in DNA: TGTGCCAGCTCACCCCGGGACAGCTCCTACAATGAGCAGTTCTTC.

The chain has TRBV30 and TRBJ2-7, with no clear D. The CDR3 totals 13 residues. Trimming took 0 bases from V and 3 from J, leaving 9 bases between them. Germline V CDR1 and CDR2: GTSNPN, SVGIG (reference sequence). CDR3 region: CAWSVHQVYEQYF. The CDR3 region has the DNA TGTGCCTGGAGTGTACACCAGGTCTACGAGCAGTACTTC. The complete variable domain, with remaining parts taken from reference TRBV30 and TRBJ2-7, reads SQTIHQWPATLVQPVGSPLSLECTVEGTSNPNLYWYRQAAGRGLQLLFYSVGIGQISSEVPQNLSASRPQDRQFILSSKKLLLSDSGFYLCAWSVHQVYEQYFGPGTRLTVT.

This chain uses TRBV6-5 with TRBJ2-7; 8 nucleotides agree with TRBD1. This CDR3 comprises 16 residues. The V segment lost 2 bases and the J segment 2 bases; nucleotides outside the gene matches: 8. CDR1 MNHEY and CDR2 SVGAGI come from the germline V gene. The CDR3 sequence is CASSYIPTGATYEQYF. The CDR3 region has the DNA TGTGCCAGCAGTTACATCCCGACAGGGGCTACCTACGAGCAGTACTTC.

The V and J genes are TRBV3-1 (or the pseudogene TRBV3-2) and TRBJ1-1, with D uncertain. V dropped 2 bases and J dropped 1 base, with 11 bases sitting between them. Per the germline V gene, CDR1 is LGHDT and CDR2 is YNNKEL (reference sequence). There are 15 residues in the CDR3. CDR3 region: CASSQWSGGNTEAFF. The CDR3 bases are TGTGCCAGCAGCCAATGGTCGGGAGGGAACACTGAAGCTTTCTTT.

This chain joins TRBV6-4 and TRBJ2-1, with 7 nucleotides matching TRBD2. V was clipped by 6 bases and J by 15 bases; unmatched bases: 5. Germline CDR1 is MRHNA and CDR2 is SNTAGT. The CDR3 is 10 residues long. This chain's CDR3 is CASRRLAGFF. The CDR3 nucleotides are TGTGCCAGCAGAAGACTAGCCGGGTTCTTC.

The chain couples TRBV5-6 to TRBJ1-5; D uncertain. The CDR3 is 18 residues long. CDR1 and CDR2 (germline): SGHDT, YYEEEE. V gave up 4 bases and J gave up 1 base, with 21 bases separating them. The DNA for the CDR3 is TGTGCCAGCAGCCCCGGAGGGTTCGGTGGGATGAGCAATCAGCCCCAGCATTTT. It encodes CASSPGGFGGMSNQPQHF.

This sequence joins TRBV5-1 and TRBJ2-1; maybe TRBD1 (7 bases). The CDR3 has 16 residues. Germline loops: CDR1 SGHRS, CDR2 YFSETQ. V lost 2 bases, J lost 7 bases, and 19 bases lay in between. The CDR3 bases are TGCGCCAGCAGCTTTAACGTCGGGGGCAGGGGGAATGAGCAGTTCTTC. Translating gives CASSFNVGGRGNEQFF.

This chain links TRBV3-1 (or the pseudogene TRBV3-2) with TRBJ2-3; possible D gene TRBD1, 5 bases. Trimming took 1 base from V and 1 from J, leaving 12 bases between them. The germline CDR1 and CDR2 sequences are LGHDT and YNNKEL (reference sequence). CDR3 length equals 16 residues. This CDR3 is CASSQGRGTGTDTQYF. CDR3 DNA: TGTGCCAGCAGCCAAGGAAGGGGAACGGGCACAGATACGCAGTATTTT.

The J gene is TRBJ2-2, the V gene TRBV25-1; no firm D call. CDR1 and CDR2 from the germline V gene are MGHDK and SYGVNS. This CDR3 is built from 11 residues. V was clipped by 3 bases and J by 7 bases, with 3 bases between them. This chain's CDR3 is CASSDVGELFF. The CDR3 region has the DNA TGTGCCAGCAGTGACGTCGGGGAGCTGTTTTTT.

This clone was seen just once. CDR3 bases: TGTGCCAGCAGCGACAGACCGGTTGACAATGAGCAGTTCTTC. It encodes CASSDRPVDNEQFF. This chain joins TRBV9 and TRBJ2-1, with unresolved D. The germline gives CDR1 SGDLS, CDR2 YYNGEE. Between the trimmed V and J ends, which lost 3 bases and 5 bases, there was a span of 12 bases. The CDR3 is 14 residues long.

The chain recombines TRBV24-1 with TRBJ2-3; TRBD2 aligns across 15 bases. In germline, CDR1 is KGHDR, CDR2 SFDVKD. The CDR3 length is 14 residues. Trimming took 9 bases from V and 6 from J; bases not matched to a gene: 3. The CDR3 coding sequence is TGTGCCACCGGTGGGACTAGCGGGAGGGATACGCAGTATTTT. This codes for CATGGTSGRDTQYF.